A single sample is the source of the 32 T cell receptor beta chains below, sequenced in a study of T cell changes during pregnancy in multiple sclerosis. The method was immunoSEQ multiplex PCR; TCRdb's version includes in-frame clones alone and lacks a portion of them. Of 36,000 or so clones listed, approximately 90% are singletons. The source was CD8+ T cells from peripheral blood mononuclear cells, collected in the third trimester of pregnancy. The receptors shown here come from a female donor with multiple sclerosis, enrolled in a pregnancy study.

The chain couples TRBV30 to TRBJ2-7; possible D gene TRBD1, 5 bases. The CDR3 totals 11 residues. From germline, CDR1 is GTSNPN and CDR2 SVGIG (reference sequence). The germline V and J ends were trimmed by 0 bases and 7 bases, with 7 bases remaining between them. Here the CDR3 reads CAWSVGLEQYF. CDR3 nucleotide sequence: TGTGCCTGGAGTGTGGGGCTAGAGCAGTACTTC.

The V and J genes are TRBV27 and TRBJ1-5; no reliable D call. The CDR3 runs 13 residues. The germline gives CDR1 MNHEY, CDR2 SMNVEV (reference sequence). Trimming shortened V by 6 bases and J by 0 bases, and 6 bases separated the two germline ends. The CDR3 loop reads CASSHSSNQPQHF. The CDR3 nucleotides are TGTGCCAGCAGCCACAGTAGCAATCAGCCCCAGCATTTT.

This clone was counted once. DNA for the CDR3: TGCGCCAGCAGCCCTGGGACTAGCGGCTACGAGCAGTACTTC. Translated: CASSPGTSGYEQYF. The V gene is TRBV4-1, the J gene TRBJ2-7; TRBD2 matches 11 bases. V lost 4 bases, J lost 3 bases, and 2 bases stayed unmatched. The CDR3 is made up of 14 amino acids. Germline V gives CDR1 MGHRA, CDR2 YSYEKL.

The chain is built from TRBV7-8 and TRBJ1-2; D possibly corresponds to TRBD1 (6 bases). CDR1 is SGHVS, CDR2 FQNEAQ, per germline. The CDR3 is 15 residues long. V lost 5 bases, J lost 3 bases, and 16 bases lay in between. The CDR3 here is CASSQDTTGYYGYTF. For the CDR3, the DNA is TGTGCCAGCAGCCAAGATACTACAGGGTACTATGGCTACACCTTC.

This chain joins TRBV27 and TRBJ2-1; TRBD2 agrees at 9 bases. CDR3 length: 16 residues. The germline V gene has CDR1 MNHEY and CDR2 SMNVEV (reference sequence). The ends lost 4 bases at V and 5 bases at J; junction bases unmatched: 9. The CDR3 loop reads CASSSLGVAGDNEQFF. CDR3 in DNA: TGTGCCAGCAGTTCCCTGGGGGTAGCGGGGGACAATGAGCAGTTCTTC.

The J gene is TRBJ1-4, the V gene TRBV18; TRBD1 matches 7 bases. J was trimmed by 6 bases and V by 5 bases; bases with no gene match: 18. CDR1 KGHSH and CDR2 LQKENI come from the germline V gene. There are 18 residues in the CDR3. The CDR3 bases are TGTGCCAGCTCATTTACCCGGGACAGCCGCTACAGTGATGAAAAACTGTTTTTT. It yields the protein CASSFTRDSRYSDEKLFF.

This clone was seen only once. The chain joins TRBV19 to TRBJ2-1; D possibly corresponds to TRBD1 (5 bases). V lost 8 bases, J lost 0 bases, and 11 bases lay in between. The CDR3 loop spans 14 amino acids. From germline, CDR1 is LNHDA and CDR2 SQIVND (reference sequence). The CDR3: CASALGASYNEQFF. Here the CDR3 DNA reads TGTGCCAGTGCGCTTGGGGCCTCCTACAATGAGCAGTTCTTC.

This chain links TRBV19 with TRBJ2-7; 9 bases map to TRBD1. The ends lost 6 bases at V and 3 bases at J; junction bases unmatched: 6. The CDR3 totals 14 residues. Germline CDR1 is LNHDA and CDR2 is SQIVND (reference sequence). CDR3 nucleotides: TGTGCCAGTAGCCCGGGACAGGGCTTCTACGAGCAGTACTTC. It translates to CASSPGQGFYEQYF.

In this sample, this clone turned up once. The chain has TRBV14 and TRBJ2-7, with 7 nucleotides matching TRBD1. The CDR3 runs 15 residues. The V and J ends lost 2 bases and 2 bases, in that order; junction bases with no gene match: 6. Germline CDR1 and CDR2: SGHDN and FVKESK. The CDR3 loop reads CASSQSGTDTYEQYF. The CDR3 coding sequence is TGTGCCAGCAGCCAATCCGGGACAGATACCTACGAGCAGTACTTC.

J is TRBJ2-7 and V is TRBV19; D remains ambiguous. The length of the CDR3 is 14 residues. Per germline, CDR1 LNHDA and CDR2 SQIVND (reference sequence). V lost 3 bases to trimming and J lost 3 bases, with 12 bases between them. CDR3 protein: CASSMSGQFYEQYF. In DNA, the CDR3 is TGTGCCAGTAGTATGTCAGGCCAATTCTACGAGCAGTACTTC. The full variable domain, with the rest looked up from reference TRBV19 and TRBJ2-7, is DGGITQSPKYLFRKEGQNVTLSCEQNLNHDAMYWYRQDPGQGLRLIYYSQIVNDFQKGDIAEGYSVSREKKESFPLTVTSAQKNPTAFYLCASSMSGQFYEQYFGPGTRLTVT.

This chain links TRBV20-1 with TRBJ1-2, with 10 bases lining up with TRBD1. Per germline, CDR1 DFQATT and CDR2 SNEGSKA (reference sequence). Losses at the gene ends were 5 bases for V and 12 bases for J; bases not matched to a gene: 3. This CDR3 is 10 amino acids long. The CDR3 nucleotides read TGCAGTGCTGGGGACAGGGGCCACACCTTC. This codes for CSAGDRGHTF.

This chain connects TRBV9 to TRBJ2-1; 9 bases are a match to TRBD1. With 3 bases clipped from V and 5 bases from J, the junction kept 9 bases outside the gene matches. CDR1 is SGDLS and CDR2 is YYNGEE in the germline V gene. The CDR3 length is 16 residues. Written as DNA, the CDR3 is TGTGCCAGCAGCGGTAACCGGGACAGGGTCAACAATGAGCAGTTCTTC. Translating it yields CASSGNRDRVNNEQFF.

V usage is TRBV9 and J usage is TRBJ1-2; no clear D. V lost 3 bases, J lost 0 bases, and 15 bases lay in between. The CDR3 extends over 16 amino acids. Germline V lookup: CDR1 SGDLS, CDR2 YYNGEE. CDR3 nucleotides: TGTGCCAGCAGCGCCTCTAACAGACCCCCTAACTATGGCTACACCTTC. Protein: CASSASNRPPNYGYTF.

The rearrangement joins TRBV19 to TRBJ1-2, with 8 positions matching TRBD1. Germline-derived CDR1 and CDR2 are LNHDA and SQIVND (reference sequence). Trimming took 8 bases from V and 4 from J; bases not matched to a gene: 12. CDR3 length: 15 residues. In DNA form, the CDR3 reads TGTGCCAGTTCTTTAGGGAACAGGGGGACCTATGGCTACACCTTC. Its protein is CASSLGNRGTYGYTF.

Here the CDR3 DNA reads TGTGCCAGCAGTGACTCAACTAGCGGCAGCAATGAGCAGTTCTTC. Protein product: CASSDSTSGSNEQFF. The V and J genes are TRBV6-4 and TRBJ2-1; TRBD2 aligns across 8 bases. After removal of 0 bases from V and 6 bases from J, the junction contained 4 bases not matched to a gene. The CDR3 sequence is 15 residues long. Looked up from germline, CDR1 is MRHNA and CDR2 is SNTAGT.

The rearrangement links TRBV6-6 to TRBJ1-6, with TRBD1 matching over 9 bases. J gave up 7 bases and V 4 bases, and 5 bases lay outside the gene matches. Germline-derived CDR1 and CDR2 are MNHNY and SVGAGI (reference sequence). The CDR3 has 15 residues. The CDR3 protein is CASSSMGQGNSPLHF. The CDR3 nucleotides are TGTGCCAGCAGTTCCATGGGACAGGGAAATTCACCCCTCCACTTT.

J is TRBJ2-1 and V is TRBV30, with D perhaps TRBD2 (6 bases). Per germline, CDR1 GTSNPN and CDR2 SVGIG (reference sequence). The CDR3 consists of 13 residues. Deletions cut 0 bases from V and 8 bases from J, with 11 bases between. Here the CDR3 reads CAWSVPGRDEQFF. The CDR3 nucleotides are TGTGCCTGGAGTGTACCCGGGAGAGATGAGCAGTTCTTC. The variable domain in full, completed from reference TRBV30 and TRBJ2-1, reads SQTIHQWPATLVQPVGSPLSLECTVEGTSNPNLYWYRQAAGRGLQLLFYSVGIGQISSEVPQNLSASRPQDRQFILSSKKLLLSDSGFYLCAWSVPGRDEQFFGPGTRLTVL.

This sequence joins TRBV19 and TRBJ2-2; D not resolved. CDR1 is LNHDA and CDR2 is SQIVND in the germline V gene (reference sequence). CDR3 length: 13 amino acids. Trimming pared 3 bases from V and 3 bases from J, leaving 5 bases between. CDR3 in amino acids: CASSIYYTGELFF. The CDR3 DNA follows: TGTGCCAGTAGTATTTACTACACCGGGGAGCTGTTTTTT. Supplemented by reference TRBV19 and TRBJ2-2, the full variable domain reads DGGITQSPKYLFRKEGQNVTLSCEQNLNHDAMYWYRQDPGQGLRLIYYSQIVNDFQKGDIAEGYSVSREKKESFPLTVTSAQKNPTAFYLCASSIYYTGELFFGEGSRLTVL.

J is TRBJ2-1 and V is TRBV6-6; D may be TRBD1 (6 bases). V was trimmed by 8 bases and J by 5 bases, leaving 13 bases between them. The CDR3 runs to 13 residues. Germline V gene sequence: CDR1 MNHNY, CDR2 SVGAGI (reference sequence). CDR3 nucleotide sequence: TGTGCCAGCGGGGGCAGGGTCGACAATGAGCAGTTCTTC. The encoded protein is CASGGRVDNEQFF.

V and J are TRBV11-1 and TRBJ2-7; D might be TRBD2 (5 bases). V lost 5 bases and J 2 bases, leaving 19 bases between the germline ends. CDR3 length: 16 residues. Germline CDR1 reads SGHAT; CDR2 reads FQDESV (reference sequence). Here the CDR3 DNA reads TGTGCCAGCAGCCCGCGCCGGCGGGTAGACACCTACGAGCAGTACTTC. This encodes CASSPRRRVDTYEQYF.

The chain combines TRBV9 with TRBJ2-1; TRBD2 agrees at 11 bases. J lost 3 bases, V lost 0 bases, and 14 bases had no gene match. Germline V gene lookup returns CDR1 SGDLS and CDR2 YYNGEE. The CDR3 is 20 amino acids. This chain's CDR3 is CASSVVGISGGVSDYNEQFF. CDR3 bases: TGTGCCAGCAGCGTAGTAGGAATTAGCGGGGGGGTAAGTGACTACAATGAGCAGTTCTTC.

This clone occurred once. The chain links TRBV6-4 to TRBJ2-2; 8 bases match TRBD2. Germline V gene data show CDR1 as MRHNA and CDR2 as SNTAGT. The CDR3 totals 16 residues. The V segment lost 5 bases and the J segment 7 bases; nucleotides outside the gene matches: 12. In DNA form, the CDR3 reads TGTGCCAGCAGTAACACAGCGGGAGAGCGAAGCGGGGAGCTGTTTTTT. Protein sequence: CASSNTAGERSGELFF.

V and J are TRBV5-1 and TRBJ1-1; 7 bases agree with TRBD1. The CDR3 has 16 amino acids. Germline V gives CDR1 SGHRS, CDR2 YFSETQ. With V trimmed by 4 bases and J by 4 bases, 13 bases remained unmatched. Written as DNA, the CDR3 is TGCGCCAGCAGCCGTATGGAGGGGGCATGGGGCACTGAAGCTTTCTTT. It is translated as CASSRMEGAWGTEAFF.

CDR3 sequence: CASSLSTGNKQYF. CDR3 nucleotide sequence: TGTGCCAGCAGTTTATCCACAGGGAATAAGCAGTACTTC. The V and J genes are TRBV27 and TRBJ2-7; D may be TRBD1 (6 bases). The V and J ends lost 0 bases and 8 bases respectively, with 11 bases between them. The CDR3 has 13 amino acids. Germline V gene data show CDR1 as MNHEY and CDR2 as SMNVEV (reference sequence).

The genes are TRBV6-1 and TRBJ1-5; D unclear. Germline V gene sequence: CDR1 MNHNS, CDR2 SASEGT. V was trimmed by 4 bases and J by 4 bases, leaving 20 bases between them. The CDR3 has 17 amino acids. This chain's CDR3 is CASSVLLSVTDNQPQHF. The DNA for the CDR3 is TGTGCCAGCAGTGTACTGTTGTCGGTCACAGATAATCAGCCCCAGCATTTT.

This rearrangement joins TRBV6-6 to TRBJ1-2; 8 bases map to TRBD1. Looked up from germline, CDR1 is MNHNY and CDR2 is SVGAGI (reference sequence). The length of the CDR3 is 15 residues. Unmatched junction bases numbered 13, after V lost 6 bases and J lost 7 bases. CDR3 in amino acids: CASSLADRGSGGYTF. The CDR3 DNA reads as TGTGCCAGCAGCCTCGCAGACAGGGGTTCAGGTGGCTACACCTTC.

V and J are TRBV10-1 and TRBJ2-1; 7 nucleotides match TRBD2. Germline assignment: CDR1 WNHNN and CDR2 SYGVQD (reference sequence). V gave up 4 bases and J gave up 9 bases; unmatched junction bases: 6. The CDR3 extends over 13 amino acids. CDR3 coding DNA: TGCGCCAGCAGTGTGGCTAGCGGTGGTGAGCAGTTCTTC. It is translated as CASSVASGGEQFF.

This sequence joins TRBV19 and TRBJ2-1; the D gene is possibly TRBD2 (6 bases). CDR1 LNHDA and CDR2 SQIVND come from the germline V gene (reference sequence). V was clipped by 2 bases and J by 6 bases, with 14 bases between them. CDR3 length: 15 residues. CDR3 sequence reads: CASSINRRESNEQFF. CDR3 bases: TGTGCCAGTAGTATAAACAGGAGGGAGAGCAATGAGCAGTTCTTC. Combining the CDR3 with reference TRBV19 and TRBJ2-1 gives the whole variable domain DGGITQSPKYLFRKEGQNVTLSCEQNLNHDAMYWYRQDPGQGLRLIYYSQIVNDFQKGDIAEGYSVSREKKESFPLTVTSAQKNPTAFYLCASSINRRESNEQFFGPGTRLTVL.

V is TRBV7-2 and J is TRBJ1-5, with a possible D match to TRBD1 (5 bases). There are 15 residues in the CDR3. From germline, CDR1 is SGHTA and CDR2 FQGNSA. Trimming cost V 1 base and J 7 bases, with 14 bases left between them. The CDR3 region has the DNA TGTGCCAGCAGCTTAGTGATCTGGTCAGGGCAGCCCCAGCATTTT. It encodes CASSLVIWSGQPQHF. The whole variable domain, filled in from reference TRBV7-2 and TRBJ1-5, reads GAGVSQSPSNKVTEKGKDVELRCDPISGHTALYWYRQSLGQGLEFLIYFQGNSAPDKSGLPSDRFSAERTGGSVSTLTIQRTQQEDSAVYLCASSLVIWSGQPQHFGDGTRLSIL.

In DNA, the CDR3 is TGTGCCAGCAGTCTATGGGGACAGGTGAACTACGAGCAGTACTTC. Residues: CASSLWGQVNYEQYF. V gene TRBV11-2 combines with J gene TRBJ2-7; 8 bases are shared with TRBD1. This CDR3 is 15 amino acids long. The ends lost 6 bases at V and 3 bases at J; junction bases unmatched: 10. In germline, CDR1 is SGHAT, CDR2 FQNNGV.

The chain has TRBV6-1 and TRBJ1-4; 10 bases map to TRBD1. The CDR3 totals 15 residues. CDR1 is MNHNS, CDR2 SASEGT, per germline. V was clipped by 4 bases and J by 7 bases; unmatched bases: 6. CDR3 nucleotides: TGTGCCAGCAGTGCTGGGACAGGGGCCGGTGAAAAACTGTTTTTT. Its translation is CASSAGTGAGEKLFF.

CDR3 region: CASSVGQVYSYEQYF. The CDR3 nucleotides read TGTGCCAGCAGCGTAGGGCAGGTGTACTCCTACGAGCAGTACTTC. This chain connects TRBV9 to TRBJ2-7; D uncertain. Germline values: CDR1 SGDLS, CDR2 YYNGEE. The CDR3 loop spans 15 amino acids. The ends were cut back, 0 bases at V and 0 bases at J, with 10 bases in the middle.